This TCR beta chain was sequenced during a study of CD8 T cells in Susac syndrome. The CDR3 runs 13 residues. Trimming shortened V by 4 bases and J by 4 bases, and 11 bases separated the two germline ends. Per germline, CDR1 SQVTM and CDR2 ANQGSEA. CD8+ and CD4+ T cells from blood underwent TCR beta sequencing, which was carried out in a high-throughput format. Negative isolation was used for CD8+ and CD4+ T cells and FACS enrichment for TEMRA cells. With random hexamers, reverse transcription was performed on about 0.5 to 1 ug of RNA. The amplification used immunoSEQ multiplex PCR on TCR beta CDR3; it spanned 54 Vbeta and 13 Jbeta. TCRdb used MiXCR to reprocess the immunoSEQ multiplex PCR reads, holding one entry per CDR3 protein. In the table there are roughly 140,000 distinct CDR3 sequences, 94% of which are singletons.

This clonotype originated in a human donor in good health. The chain has TRBV29-1 and TRBJ2-1; D not resolved. Material for sequencing was CD8+ T cells from PBMCs. The DNA of the CDR3 is TGCAGCGTTGTTGGACGGTCGTACAATGAGCAGTTCTTC. Its protein is CSVVGRSYNEQFF.